This TCR beta chain was obtained from a study of blood T cell repertoires in COVID-19. TCRdb's table, derived via immunoSEQ multiplex PCR, lists solely in-frame clones and lacks some. The data contain 300,000 to 450,000 clones, approximately 87% of them singletons. This clone was detected once. The sequenced sample was peripheral blood. The TCR comes from a woman under 40 with COVID-19, enrolled during active disease.

The CDR3 DNA sequence: TGTGCCAGTAGTCTGGGACAGCCCGGGGAGCTGTTTTTT. Its translation: CASSLGQPGELFF. The V call is TRBV19, the J call TRBJ2-2; TRBD1 aligns across 7 bases. The V and J ends lost 5 bases and 6 bases, in that order; junction bases with no gene match: 3. Germline loops: CDR1 LNHDA, CDR2 SQIVND (reference sequence). This CDR3 spans 13 amino acids.